Listed here are 7 T cell receptor beta chains from one sample, sequenced in a study of T cells after yellow fever vaccination. TCRdb ran MiXCR on the 5' RACE reads and lists one entry per CDR3 protein. Among about 74,000 distinct CDR3 sequences, around 6.9% were seen once, and the ten largest hold roughly 35%. The specimen was CD8+ T cells sorted from PBMCs, collected 5 days after the first yellow fever vaccination. The receptor source for this set is a man between 18 and 29 years old who received the YFV17D yellow fever vaccine.

V is TRBV30 and J is TRBJ1-2; D possibly corresponds to TRBD1 (5 bases). The CDR3 has 18 residues. Germline CDR1 and CDR2: GTSNPN and SVGIG (reference sequence). The V end lost 3 bases, the J end lost 1 base, and 24 bases lay between the germline ends. CDR3 bases: TGTGCCTGGAGCTATGCGGGCCCCGGGAGGGGCGGTAACTATGGCTACACCTTC. Its protein product is CAWSYAGPGRGGNYGYTF.

Here the CDR3 DNA reads TGTGCCAGCACCGCAGAAGTGTACCAAGAGACCCAGTACTTC. It codes for CASTAEVYQETQYF. This chain uses TRBV11-2 with TRBJ2-5, with D unresolved. Germline V gives CDR1 SGHAT, CDR2 FQNNGV. This CDR3 contains 14 residues. With 7 bases removed from V and 0 bases from J, the gap between germline ends came to 12 bases.

V usage is TRBV5-1 and J usage is TRBJ1-6; weak D call: TRBD1 (6 bases). The germline V gene has CDR1 SGHRS and CDR2 YFSETQ. The CDR3 spans 18 residues. V was shortened by 4 bases and J by 7 bases, with 24 bases between the two germline ends. CDR3 bases: TGCGCCAGCAGCCATCTAACGACAGGCGACTTATCGAATTCACCCCTCCACTTT. Protein sequence: CASSHLTTGDLSNSPLHF. Complete variable domain (other parts from reference TRBV5-1 and TRBJ1-6): KAGVTQTPRYLIKTRGQQVTLSCSPISGHRSVSWYQQTPGQGLQFLFEYFSETQRNKGNFPGRFSGRQFSNSRSEMNVSTLELGDSALYLCASSHLTTGDLSNSPLHFGNGTRLTVT.

This clonotype has more than one count but fewer than ten. CDR3 loop: CASSLEGQGGDEQFF. Here the CDR3 DNA reads TGCGCCAGCAGCTTGGAGGGACAGGGGGGGGATGAGCAGTTCTTC. The V gene is TRBV5-1, the J gene TRBJ2-1; 11 bases fit TRBD1. The length of the CDR3 is 15 residues. CDR1 is SGHRS, CDR2 YFSETQ, per germline. Germline trimming cut 0 bases from V and 8 bases from J; bases unmatched to any gene: 4.

The genes are TRBV4-1 and TRBJ2-1; 9 nucleotides agree with TRBD2. The CDR3 runs to 16 residues. The germline V gene has CDR1 MGHRA and CDR2 YSYEKL. V lost 0 bases and J lost 6; bases outside the gene matches: 6. The CDR3 sequence: CASSQDSGLASNEQFF. CDR3 DNA sequence: TGCGCCAGCAGCCAAGACTCGGGACTAGCTAGCAATGAGCAGTTCTTC.

This clonotype has ten or more counts. This sequence joins TRBV10-3 and TRBJ1-6; D is ambiguous. CDR3 size: 15 residues. The V gene's germline CDR1 is ENHRY and CDR2 SYGVKD. V gave up 2 bases and J gave up 8 bases, with 13 bases separating them. The CDR3 region is CAISEIWQFYSPLHF. The CDR3 DNA reads TGTGCCATCAGTGAGATTTGGCAGTTTTATTCACCCCTCCACTTT.

There are many counts of this clonotype. The chain combines TRBV27 with TRBJ2-3; D may match TRBD1 or TRBD2 (5 bases each). Trimming pared 2 bases from V and 0 bases from J, leaving 9 bases between. CDR1 and CDR2 from the germline V gene are MNHEY and SMNVEV (reference sequence). The CDR3 length is 15 residues. CDR3 coding DNA: TGTGCCAGCAGTTTAGGGACGCACAGCACAGATACGCAGTATTTT. This encodes CASSLGTHSTDTQYF.